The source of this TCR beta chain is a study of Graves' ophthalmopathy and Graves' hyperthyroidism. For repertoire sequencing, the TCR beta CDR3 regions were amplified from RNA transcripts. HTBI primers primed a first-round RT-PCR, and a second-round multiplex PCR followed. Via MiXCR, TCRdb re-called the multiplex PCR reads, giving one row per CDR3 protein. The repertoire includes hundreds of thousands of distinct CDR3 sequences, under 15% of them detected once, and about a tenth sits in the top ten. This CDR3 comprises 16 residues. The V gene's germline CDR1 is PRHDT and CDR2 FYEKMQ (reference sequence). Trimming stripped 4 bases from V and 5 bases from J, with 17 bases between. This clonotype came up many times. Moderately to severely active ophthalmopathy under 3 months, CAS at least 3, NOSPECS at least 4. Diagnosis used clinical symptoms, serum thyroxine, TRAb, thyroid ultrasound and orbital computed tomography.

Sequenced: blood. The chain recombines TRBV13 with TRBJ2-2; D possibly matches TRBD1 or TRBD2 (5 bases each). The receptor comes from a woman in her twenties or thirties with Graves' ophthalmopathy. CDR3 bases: TGTGCCAGCAGCTCGCCGGGACGACCTTCGACCGGGGAGCTGTTTTTT. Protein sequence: CASSSPGRPSTGELFF.